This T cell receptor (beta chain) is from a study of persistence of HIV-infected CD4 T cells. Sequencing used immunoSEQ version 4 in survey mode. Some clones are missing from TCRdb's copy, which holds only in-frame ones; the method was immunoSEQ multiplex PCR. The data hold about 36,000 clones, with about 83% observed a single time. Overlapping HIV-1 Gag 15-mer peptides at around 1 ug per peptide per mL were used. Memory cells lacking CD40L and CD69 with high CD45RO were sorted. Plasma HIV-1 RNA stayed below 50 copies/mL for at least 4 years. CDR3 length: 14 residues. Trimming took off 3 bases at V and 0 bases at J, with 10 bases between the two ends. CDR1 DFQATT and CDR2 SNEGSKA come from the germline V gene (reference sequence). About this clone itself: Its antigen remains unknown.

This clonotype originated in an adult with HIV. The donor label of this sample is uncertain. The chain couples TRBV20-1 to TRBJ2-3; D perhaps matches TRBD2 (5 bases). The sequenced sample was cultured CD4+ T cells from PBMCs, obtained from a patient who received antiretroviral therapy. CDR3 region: CSASVDSSTDTQYF. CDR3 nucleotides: TGCAGTGCTAGTGTGGACTCGAGCACAGATACGCAGTATTTT.